The next 14 T cell receptor beta chains were all read from a single sample in a study of Graves' ophthalmopathy and Graves' hyperthyroidism. Transcripts of RNA were the source for amplifying TCR beta CDR3 regions. A first-round RT-PCR used HTBI primers, followed by a second-round multiplex PCR. From the multiplex PCR reads, TCRdb called clonotypes with MiXCR, one entry per CDR3 protein. This sample carries about 410,000 distinct CDR3 sequences, approximately 20% of them seen once, and the ten largest clones take roughly 1.5%. Sequenced material: peripheral blood. These receptors all come from a woman aged 18-29 years with Graves' ophthalmopathy.

The CDR3 loop reads CASSFDWLSYEQYF. As DNA, the CDR3 is TGTGCCAGCAGTTTCGACTGGTTGTCCTACGAGCAGTACTTC. The chain joins TRBV12-3 or TRBV12-4 to TRBJ2-7; D unresolved. V gave up 3 bases and J gave up 1 base, with 10 bases separating them. CDR3 length equals 14 residues.

On this clonotype itself: A much larger clone is a single base away; this may be a read error. The chain links TRBV20-1 to TRBJ1-1; TRBD1 might be the D (6 bases). V was trimmed by 5 bases and J by 10 bases, leaving 20 bases between them. Germline CDR1 and CDR2: DFQATT and SNEGSKA (reference sequence). CDR3 length: 13 residues. The chain's CDR3 is CSAYRALRAGAFF. CDR3 sequence (DNA): TGCAGTGCTTACAGGGCTTTAAGAGCTGGAGCTTTCTTT.

The sample holds many counts of this clonotype. A read error is possible here, since a much larger clone lies one base away. The chain uses TRBV6-1 and TRBJ2-7, with 7 bases aligning to TRBD2. The germline V gene has CDR1 MNHNS and CDR2 SASEGT. CDR3 length: 13 amino acids. V lost 7 bases and J lost 6; bases outside the gene matches: 9. The CDR3 is CASTGRGMGEQYF. In nucleotides, the CDR3 is TGTGCCAGCACAGGGCGGGGGATGGGCGAGCAGTACTTC.

This chain links TRBV11-2 with TRBJ2-7; the D gene could be TRBD1 or TRBD2 (5 bases each). Germline V gene sequence: CDR1 SGHAT, CDR2 FQNNGV. Trimming took 5 bases from V and 5 from J, leaving 16 bases between them. The CDR3 totals 14 residues. This CDR3 is CASSPSWGTNEQYF. The DNA for the CDR3 is TGTGCCAGCAGCCCCTCGTGGGGGACGAACGAGCAGTACTTC.

To note about this clonotype: This sequence may be a read error, since a much larger clone differs from it by one base. The chain couples TRBV6-2 or TRBV6-3 to TRBJ2-7; 7 bases line up with TRBD1. Germline V gives CDR1 MNHEY, CDR2 SVGEGT. This CDR3 has 16 amino acids. The CDR3 DNA is TGTGCCGGCAGTTATCGAACGGACAGGACGGCCTACGAGCAGTACTTC. Translating gives CAGSYRTDRTAYEQYF.

This clonotype showed up many times. V usage is TRBV6-1 and J usage is TRBJ2-2; a weak D match, TRBD1 (6 bases). CDR1 and CDR2 from the germline V gene are MNHNS and SASEGT. CDR3 length equals 18 residues. V lost 3 bases and J 0 bases, leaving 17 bases between the germline ends. The CDR3 here is CASSDVPGETANTGELFF. DNA of the CDR3: TGTGCCAGCAGTGATGTGCCAGGGGAGACCGCGAACACCGGGGAGCTGTTTTTT.

This clonotype was recorded at least ten times. The rearrangement joins TRBV19 to TRBJ2-7, with 7 positions matching TRBD1. There are 13 residues in the CDR3. The V and J ends lost 4 bases and 5 bases, in that order; junction bases with no gene match: 5. Germline CDR1 reads LNHDA; CDR2 reads SQIVND (reference sequence). Here the CDR3 reads CASSTSGGDEQYF. The CDR3 DNA sequence: TGTGCCAGTAGTACCTCAGGGGGAGACGAGCAGTACTTC. The variable domain in full, with the rest retrieved from reference TRBV19 and TRBJ2-7, is DGGITQSPKYLFRKEGQNVTLSCEQNLNHDAMYWYRQDPGQGLRLIYYSQIVNDFQKGDIAEGYSVSREKKESFPLTVTSAQKNPTAFYLCASSTSGGDEQYFGPGTRLTVT.

This clonotype was seen once. The CDR3 region is CASSPLVGSYEQYF. The CDR3 DNA is TGTGCCAGCAGTCCCTTGGTAGGGTCCTACGAGCAGTACTTC. V gene TRBV6-2 or TRBV6-3 combines with J gene TRBJ2-7, with D hard to call. Deletions cut 5 bases from V and 1 base from J, with 12 bases between. CDR1 and CDR2 (germline): MNHEY, SVGEGT. This CDR3 is built from 14 residues.

This clonotype has a count of ten or more. V and J are TRBV6-4 and TRBJ2-7; tentatively, D is TRBD2 (5 bases). Germline CDR1 reads MRHNA; CDR2 reads SNTAGT. This CDR3 is 14 amino acids long. V lost 3 bases to trimming and J lost 0 bases, with 9 bases between them. Here the CDR3 reads CASSETRSSYEQYF. CDR3 coding DNA: TGTGCCAGCAGTGAAACTAGGAGCTCCTACGAGCAGTACTTC.

This clonotype was found many times. The gene calls are TRBV7-2 and TRBJ2-2; tentatively, D is TRBD1 or TRBD2 (6 bases each). The CDR3 contains 15 residues. V lost 5 bases to trimming and J lost 10 bases, with 20 bases between them. The germline V gene encodes CDR1 SGHTA and CDR2 FQGNSA. This chain's CDR3 is CASSIGGVGGAELFF. The CDR3 region has the DNA TGTGCCAGCAGCATAGGCGGGGTGGGGGGCGCGGAGCTGTTTTTT.

This clonotype was picked up one time. The chain uses TRBV24-1 and TRBJ2-7; 11 bases agree with TRBD1. The CDR3 is made up of 16 amino acids. Unmatched junction bases numbered 10, after V lost 5 bases and J lost 5 bases. Germline lookup yields CDR1 KGHDR and CDR2 SFDVKD. The CDR3 nucleotides read TGTGCCACCAGTGTGGGAGACGGGACAGGGGGAAACGAGCAGTACTTC. Protein: CATSVGDGTGGNEQYF.

This clonotype was recorded many times. The chain is built from TRBV20-1 and TRBJ2-7, with a possible D match to TRBD1 (6 bases). Trimming removed 7 bases from V and 3 bases from J, with 13 bases in between. CDR1 is DFQATT, CDR2 SNEGSKA, per germline (reference sequence). The CDR3 is 12 amino acids. The CDR3 sequence: CSGGGRGYEQYF. The CDR3 nucleotides read TGCAGTGGAGGGGGACGGGGCTACGAGCAGTACTTC.

This clonotype was recorded at least ten times. The chain uses TRBV27 and TRBJ1-1; no clear D. V lost 8 bases and J lost 2, with 18 bases in between. Germline V lookup: CDR1 MNHEY, CDR2 SMNVEV (reference sequence). The CDR3 extends over 15 amino acids. This CDR3 is CASRPRSSSNTEAFF. For the CDR3, the DNA is TGTGCCAGCCGACCGAGGAGTTCCAGTAACACTGAAGCTTTCTTT.

This clonotype was counted many times. V and J are TRBV20-1 and TRBJ2-5, with 8 bases that match TRBD1. Germline CDR1 reads DFQATT; CDR2 reads SNEGSKA (reference sequence). CDR3 length: 17 amino acids. The junction had 13 bases not matched to a gene; V was cut back by 0 bases and J by 4 bases. CDR3 in amino acids: CSARDPGGLGERETQYF. The CDR3 DNA reads as TGCAGTGCTAGAGATCCAGGGGGCTTAGGGGAGCGAGAGACCCAGTACTTC.